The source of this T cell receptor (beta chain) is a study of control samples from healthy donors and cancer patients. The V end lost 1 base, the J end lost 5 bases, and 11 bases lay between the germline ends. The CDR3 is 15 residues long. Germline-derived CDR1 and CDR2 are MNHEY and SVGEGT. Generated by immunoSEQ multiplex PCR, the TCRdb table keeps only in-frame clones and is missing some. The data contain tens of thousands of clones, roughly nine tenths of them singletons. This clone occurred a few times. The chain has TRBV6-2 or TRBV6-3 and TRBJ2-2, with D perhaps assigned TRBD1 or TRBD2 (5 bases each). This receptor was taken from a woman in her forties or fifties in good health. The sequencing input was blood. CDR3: CASSYWQGETGELFF. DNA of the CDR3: TGTGCCAGCAGTTACTGGCAGGGAGAGACCGGGGAGCTGTTTTTT.